These 21 T cell receptor beta chains originate from one sample sequenced in a study of CD8+CD57+ T cells in acquired aplastic anemia. Sequencing was done on patients that had shown CD8+CD57+ cell expansion by flow cytometry. TCR beta VDJ and CDR3 profiling used genomic DNA as template. Using its own MiXCR run on the reads, TCRdb lists one record per CDR3 protein. The sample holds around 210,000 distinct CDR3 sequences, over 55% seen once. Sequencing input: sorted CD4+, CD8+, or CD8+CD57+ T cells (not recorded which) from PBMCs. Receptor source: a human donor with aplastic anemia.

There are a few counts of this clonotype. The V call is TRBV7-8, the J call TRBJ2-3; D remains ambiguous. The CDR3 is 15 residues long. Per the germline V gene, CDR1 is SGHVS and CDR2 is FQNEAQ. V gave up 5 bases and J gave up 2 bases, with 14 bases separating them. CDR3 bases: TGTGCCAGCAGCCTAGTCCTGGGATTCACAGATACGCAGTATTTT. It encodes CASSLVLGFTDTQYF.

The CDR3 coding sequence is TGTGCCGCCCGGACAGTTTCCTACGAGCAGTACTTC. Translation gives CAARTVSYEQYF. The gene calls are TRBV10-3 and TRBJ2-7; tentatively, D is TRBD1 (6 bases). V was shortened by 11 bases and J by 1 base, with 12 bases between the two germline ends. There are 12 residues in the CDR3. From germline, CDR1 is ENHRY and CDR2 SYGVKD.

J is TRBJ1-6 and V is TRBV5-4; D perhaps matches TRBD1 (5 bases). This CDR3 is 15 amino acids long. Germline CDR1 and CDR2: SGHNT and YYREEE (reference sequence). V lost 4 bases and J 4 bases, leaving 12 bases between the germline ends. CDR3 bases: TGTGCCAGCAGCCCCCGACAGAATTATAATTCACCCCTCCACTTT. Encoded protein: CASSPRQNYNSPLHF.

The genes are TRBV7-9 and TRBJ2-3; perhaps TRBD2 as D (5 bases). Trimming stripped 2 bases from V and 0 bases from J, with 21 bases between. Germline values: CDR1 SEHNR, CDR2 FQNEAQ (reference sequence). This CDR3 is built from 19 residues. The CDR3 DNA follows: TGTGCCAGCAGCTTAAGTGCCTTGAGGGAGATCAAGAGCACAGATACGCAGTATTTT. This gives the protein CASSLSALREIKSTDTQYF.

The chain links TRBV6-6 to TRBJ2-5, with D possibly being TRBD2 (7 bases). Germline lookup yields CDR1 MNHNY and CDR2 SVGAGI (reference sequence). The CDR3 is 15 residues long. Trimming removed 7 bases at V and 4 bases at J, with 19 bases between. The CDR3 DNA reads TGTGCCAGCAAACGGGGGGCATGGGGTGGAGAGACCCAGTACTTC. It encodes CASKRGAWGGETQYF.

The J gene is TRBJ2-5, the V gene TRBV7-3; 8 nucleotides align to TRBD2. With 3 bases clipped from V and 5 bases from J, the junction kept 8 bases outside the gene matches. CDR3 length: 15 amino acids. Germline CDR1 SGHTA, CDR2 FQGTGA. The CDR3 coding sequence is TGTGCCAGCAGCTTTCGGGGGGGGGCGGCGGAGACCCAGTACTTC. Protein sequence: CASSFRGGAAETQYF. The full variable domain, completed using reference TRBV7-3 and TRBJ2-5, is GAGVSQTPSNKVTEKGKYVELRCDPISGHTALYWYRQSLGQGPEFLIYFQGTGAADDSGLPNDRFFAVRPEGSVSTLKIQRTERGDSAVYLCASSFRGGAAETQYFGPGTRLLVL.

This clonotype was recorded a few times. V and J are TRBV15 and TRBJ2-7, with D hard to call. Germline CDR1 LNHNV, CDR2 YYDKDF (reference sequence). The V gene lost 4 bases and the J gene lost 3 bases, with 7 bases spanning the gap. This CDR3 has 12 amino acids. CDR3 coding DNA: TGTGCCACCAGCACTGGCTACTACGAGCAGTACTTC. Translated: CATSTGYYEQYF.

V usage is TRBV29-1 and J usage is TRBJ1-2, with TRBD1 matching 8 bases. The CDR3 runs to 17 residues. Germline trimming cut 5 bases from V and 4 bases from J; bases unmatched to any gene: 18. Germline V lookup: CDR1 SQVTM, CDR2 ANQGSEA. This CDR3 reads CSVINNAGTGPSYGYTF. CDR3 DNA sequence: TGCAGCGTTATTAATAACGCCGGGACAGGCCCGAGCTATGGCTACACCTTC.

This clonotype has only a few counts. J is TRBJ2-5 and V is TRBV14, with 13 bases identical to TRBD2. The germline V gene encodes CDR1 SGHDN and CDR2 FVKESK. The ends lost 2 bases at V and 7 bases at J; junction bases unmatched: 10. CDR3 length: 17 amino acids. This CDR3 reads CASSQSRTSGRIGTQYF. DNA for the CDR3: TGTGCCAGCAGCCAATCGAGGACTAGCGGGAGAATTGGGACCCAGTACTTC.

The chain couples TRBV12-3 or TRBV12-4 to TRBJ1-5; unclear D gene. This CDR3 contains 13 residues. Between the trimmed V and J ends, which lost 5 bases and 7 bases, there was a span of 12 bases. The CDR3 protein is CASSPSFGQPQHF. As DNA, the CDR3 is TGTGCCAGCAGTCCCTCCTTCGGACAGCCCCAGCATTTT.

The chain joins TRBV5-1 to TRBJ1-5; 8 bases fit TRBD1. CDR1 and CDR2 (germline): SGHRS, YFSETQ. CDR3 length equals 20 residues. V lost 5 bases, J lost 0 bases, and 19 bases stayed unmatched. CDR3 coding DNA: TGCGCCAGCAGTTTAGGACTAGCGGGGACAGGACTTAATAGCAATCAGCCCCAGCATTTT. Its translation is CASSLGLAGTGLNSNQPQHF.

The chain carries TRBV19 and TRBJ2-1; tentative D call: TRBD2 (6 bases). In germline, CDR1 is LNHDA, CDR2 SQIVND (reference sequence). Trimming shortened V by 5 bases and J by 0 bases, and 14 bases separated the two germline ends. The CDR3 extends over 16 amino acids. In DNA form, the CDR3 reads TGTGCCAGTAGTCATCCCGGGGGTAGCTCCTACAATGAGCAGTTCTTC. Translated: CASSHPGGSSYNEQFF.

The genes are TRBV5-1 and TRBJ2-3; 11 bases align to TRBD2. The length of the CDR3 is 13 residues. From germline, CDR1 is SGHRS and CDR2 YFSETQ. The J segment lost 6 bases and the V segment lost 4 bases, leaving 1 base of the junction unmatched. CDR3 sequence reads: CASSASGRDTQYF. For the CDR3, the DNA is TGCGCCAGCAGCGCTAGCGGGAGGGATACGCAGTATTTT. Combining the CDR3 with reference TRBV5-1 and TRBJ2-3 gives the whole variable domain KAGVTQTPRYLIKTRGQQVTLSCSPISGHRSVSWYQQTPGQGLQFLFEYFSETQRNKGNFPGRFSGRQFSNSRSEMNVSTLELGDSALYLCASSASGRDTQYFGPGTRLTVL.

The chain links TRBV7-3 to TRBJ1-2; no clear D. Germline V CDR1 and CDR2: SGHTA, FQGTGA. The CDR3 runs 15 residues. Trimming removed 2 bases at V and 2 bases at J, with 12 bases between. For the CDR3, the DNA is TGTGCCAGCAGCTTAGGAAACACCGCAAACTATGGCTACACCTTC. The encoded protein is CASSLGNTANYGYTF.

The chain uses TRBV20-1 and TRBJ2-7; 10 bases fit TRBD2. V lost 6 bases, J lost 6 bases, and 14 bases stayed unmatched. CDR1 is DFQATT and CDR2 is SNEGSKA in the germline V gene (reference sequence). This CDR3 has 15 amino acids. CDR3 amino acids: CSAPSAAGGPSEQYF. CDR3 nucleotides: TGCAGTGCCCCTTCGGCAGCGGGAGGGCCTAGCGAGCAGTACTTC.

This sequence joins TRBV28 and TRBJ1-6; no reliable D call. V was pared by 3 bases and J by 5 bases, with 5 bases between. This CDR3 is 13 amino acids long. Germline CDR1 reads MDHEN; CDR2 reads SYDVKM. The CDR3 region has the DNA TGTGCCAGCAGTTTGGAAGATAATTCACCCCTCCACTTT. It is translated as CASSLEDNSPLHF.

The rearrangement joins TRBV2 to TRBJ1-5; D remains ambiguous. V lost 7 bases to trimming and J lost 6 bases, with 13 bases between them. The CDR3 is made up of 13 amino acids. Germline loops: CDR1 SNHLY, CDR2 FYNNEI. The CDR3 region has the DNA TGTGCCAGCAAGGTTGAGGGTCCTCAGCCCCAGCATTTT. It is translated as CASKVEGPQPQHF.

This clonotype was detected only a few times. The rearrangement joins TRBV24-1 to TRBJ1-5, with a weak D call TRBD1 (6 bases). Trimming shortened V by 3 bases and J by 6 bases, and 17 bases separated the two germline ends. Germline-derived CDR1 and CDR2 are KGHDR and SFDVKD. The CDR3 totals 16 residues. The CDR3 DNA reads as TGTGCCACCAGTGATCCCCTCACAGGGTTGGGTCAGCCCCAGCATTTT. It translates to CATSDPLTGLGQPQHF.

A few counts support this clonotype. The chain has TRBV10-1 and TRBJ2-2; tentatively, D is TRBD1 (5 bases). The CDR3 sequence is 16 residues long. V shed 3 bases and J shed 0 bases, with 11 bases lying between them. Germline CDR1 reads WNHNN; CDR2 reads SYGVQD (reference sequence). The CDR3 protein is CASSDVLGANTGELFF. For the CDR3, the DNA is TGCGCCAGCAGTGATGTGTTAGGGGCGAACACCGGGGAGCTGTTTTTT.

The V gene is TRBV14, the J gene TRBJ2-1; D gene uncertain. This CDR3 has 12 residues. Germline CDR1 and CDR2: SGHDN and FVKESK. Trimming cost V 4 bases and J 6 bases, with 7 bases left between them. The CDR3 bases are TGTGCCAGCAGCCCCGGGTTCAATGAGCAGTTCTTC. Translating it yields CASSPGFNEQFF.

Only a few counts were recorded for this clonotype. The V and J genes are TRBV15 and TRBJ1-5; the D is unclear. CDR3 length: 16 amino acids. Per the germline V gene, CDR1 is LNHNV and CDR2 is YYDKDF (reference sequence). With 0 bases removed from V and 0 bases from J, the gap between germline ends came to 9 bases. Written as DNA, the CDR3 is TGTGCCACCAGCAGAGATTATGAGTATAGCAATCAGCCCCAGCATTTT. It is translated as CATSRDYEYSNQPQHF.